This TCR beta chain is drawn from a study of regulatory T cells in long-lasting Graves disease (dated by TCRdb to the early 2020s). In the study overall: Patients with newly diagnosed Graves' disease had been on antithyroid drugs for under 3 months. Peripheral blood TCR sequencing and RNA sequencing compared persistent Graves' disease patients with newly diagnosed Graves' disease patients. The study was registered as a clinical trial and conducted in China. A total of some 35 samples underwent TCR sequencing: about 13 from persistent and some 20 from newly diagnosed Graves' disease patients. What the authors observed across the whole study: The authors acknowledged the small sample size as a limitation that may reduce accuracy. Only the TCR beta chain was sequenced and analyzed. Only peripheral blood was studied, because thyroid tissue, the primary lesion, was inaccessible. TRBV28, TRBJ1-2 and TRBJ2-5 were preferentially used in persistent disease, while TRBV20-1 and TRBJ2-1 were favored in newly diagnosed disease. Lower TCR Shannon entropy and fewer highly expanded clones were observed in persistent Graves' disease patients than in newly diagnosed patients, which suggested clonal expansion. Persistent patients shared more public clonotypes among themselves (more than 2,500) than newly diagnosed patients did (more than 950).

Library preparation employed multiplex PCR. The sequencer was an Illumina HiSeq 4000. To build TCR beta libraries, CDR3 regions were amplified by Arm-PCR using iRepertoire HTBI primers. Gel purification was performed on PCR products prior to sequencing. As for the authors' bioinformatics: Gene usage analysis of CDR3 amino acid clonotypes relied on the 60 to 65 TRBV and around 13 TRBJ segments identified across samples. COPE and FqMerger were used to merge the filtered high-quality paired reads into contigs. BLAST was used to align contigs to IMGT TRBV, TRBD and TRBJ reference genes, and CDR3 was defined according to IMGT. Any clonotype with a frequency above 0.1% was classified as a highly expanded clone. Repertoire diversity was measured by Shannon entropy, and V-J evenness by the Gini coefficient. Clonotypes shared by more than one individual were considered public. TCRdb's own reprocessing of the public reads used fastp at Q25 and MiXCR and kept productive beta chains. CDR3 protein duplicates are merged, each entry listing the most common genes and DNA. V and J calls and clone size were set by TCRdb, not the authors. This sample holds some 500,000 distinct CDR3 sequences; 15% to 20% were observed only once. Jointly, the top ten make up about 25% of the sample.

In the case of this clonotype: Its antigen is unknown. A much more abundant neighbour one base away suggests this may be a read error. No conserved phenylalanine or tryptophan is present at the end of the CDR3, so a read error is the likely explanation.

V lost 4 bases and J lost 4 bases; the stretch between them is 13 bases long. The CDR3 adds up to 14 amino acids, both ends counted. The sequence is cut down to CDR3 DNA, 42 bases in frame from base 1. The sample's time point label, in plain terms: newly diagnosed GD, antithyroid drugs for less than 3 months. For both TCR sequencing and RNA sequencing, RNA was extracted from PBMCs using TRIzol. The diagnosis of Graves' disease was made according to American Thyroid Association guidelines. Patients for the study were recruited at an endocrinology department in Xi'an, China. Each patient gave around 9 milliliters of peripheral blood, collected in an EDTA anticoagulant tube. Ficoll Paque Plus density gradient separation was used to isolate PBMCs, and no additional T cell sorting was done. An Agilent 2100 Bioanalyzer and agarose gel were used to check RNA quality, and a NanoDrop 2000 was used to measure RNA concentration.

The sample was also linked to a second study, of T cells in Graves' hyperthyroidism and ophthalmopathy. According to the second study: A patient counted as having stable Graves' hyperthyroidism if no progression to ophthalmopathy occurred over 18 months of follow-up. Hyperthyroidism patients were newly diagnosed, with disease duration under 2 months, and aged 18 to 65 years. Exclusion was applied to patients with uncontrolled infections, other autoimmune diseases, pregnancy or lactation. Diagnoses were established on the basis of clinical symptoms, serum thyroxine and TRAb, thyroid ultrasound, and orbital computed tomography. For the first round of RT-PCR on the TCR CDR3, the HTBI primer set was used together with the Qiagen OneStep RT-PCR kit. Most expanded thyroid clonotypes (frequency above 0.001) were also detected in blood, suggesting blood repertoires may reflect thyroid immune responses. In cross-validation, a model built on a 13 V-J signature told ophthalmopathy apart from stable hyperthyroidism with over 85% sensitivity and about 81% specificity, and in testing the same model reached 80%/75%. In validation, the model predicted progression to ophthalmopathy with 55% to 71% sensitivity and over 72% specificity, a median of around 6.6 months before onset. TCR V-J signatures able to tell the groups apart were searched for in a discovery cohort of 90 to 100 patients, of whom more than 40 had Graves' ophthalmopathy and about 55 had stable Graves' hyperthyroidism. Prospective prediction of ophthalmopathy was tested in an independent validation cohort of 18 to 20 hyperthyroidism patients and 17 patients who later progressed to ophthalmopathy. The roughly 100 discovery patients were randomly divided into training and test sets at a 7:3 ratio. The study also compared thyroid tissue and blood T-cell repertoires from over 5 Graves' hyperthyroidism patients. After sampling, hyperthyroidism patients received methimazole starting at 30 mg daily, and ophthalmopathy patients received high-dose intravenous methylprednisolone. A second multiplex PCR round built the libraries, followed by size selection and purification. The libraries were sequenced on an Illumina HiSeq2000 using paired-end 100 bp reads. SOAPnuke was used to process the raw data, removing reads that contained adapters or uncalled bases, had a mean Phred below 15, or lacked an exact match to the constant primer or identifier. High-quality paired reads were merged with COPE v1.2.5, and unique nucleotide sequences were defined as clonotypes. MiTCR v1.1 was used to align the clonotypes against IMGT TRBV, TRBD and TRBJ reference segments. Analysis was restricted to V-J combinations with a frequency above 0.0001, which covered 99% to 99.2% of repertoires. A TCS score was defined as the ratio of F50 (clonal expansion) to E x V (chaos), with BLOSUM62-based TCRdist applied between CDR3 peptides within each V-J. Welch's t-statistics and random forest reduced fewer than 600 V-J features to roughly 13, which were used in a naive Bayes classifier (R e1071). No statistical method was used to fix the sample size in advance, and group allocation was not hidden from the investigators. The paper describes TCR Vbeta CDR3 sequencing of around 130 peripheral blood samples, made up of about 40 ophthalmopathy patients, more than 70 hyperthyroidism patients and 17 progressor patients.

Sequences were derived from peripheral blood mononuclear cells (PBMCs), sampled at new diagnosis, from a patient treated with antithyroid drugs. The sequence came from a woman aged 35-65 years with Graves disease. Donor details come from another sample of the same person, matched by shared clones. This chain is built from TRBV12-3 or TRBV12-4 and TRBJ1-1; the D gene cannot be resolved reliably. The DNA sequence is TGTGCCAGCAGTTACGTGCAGTCGGGCACTGAAGCTTTCCTT. The translation is CASSYVQSGTEAFL.